This entry lists 15 T cell receptor beta chains sequenced from one sample in a study of cytomegalovirus exposure and HLA in healthy donors. The PCR employed 60 Vbeta primers together with 13 Jbeta primers. Method: immunoSEQ multiplex PCR; TCRdb's copy keeps in-frame clones and lacks some. The data show under 150,000 clones, with approximately 82% seen just once and approximately 2.6% held by the top ten. Sequenced: PBMCs. The receptors here all came from a boy aged 2 to 10 in good health and CMV-seronegative.

The CDR3 bases are TGTGCCAGCAGCTTAGCGGGGCTAGCGGGAGGGCCTGGATCGTTCTTC. Protein product: CASSLAGLAGGPGSFF. V usage is TRBV7-2 and J usage is TRBJ2-1; 12 positions agree with TRBD2. The germline gives CDR1 SGHTA, CDR2 FQGNSA. V was clipped by 0 bases and J by 15 bases; unmatched bases: 12. The CDR3 extends over 16 amino acids.

The chain couples TRBV11-2 to TRBJ2-1, with D perhaps TRBD1 (5 bases). CDR1 and CDR2 from the germline V gene are SGHAT and FQNNGV. The CDR3 totals 16 residues. V was clipped by 4 bases and J by 1 base, with 14 bases between them. The CDR3 DNA follows: TGTGCCAGCAGCTCAGTCGAAGGGGTATCCTACAATGAGCAGTTCTTC. It encodes CASSSVEGVSYNEQFF.

CDR3 in DNA: TGTGCCTGGAGTGTACTCCCTGAGGGGGATTCACCCCTCCACTTT. It translates to CAWSVLPEGDSPLHF. The rearrangement uses TRBV30 and TRBJ1-6; weak D call: TRBD1 (6 bases). The V end lost 0 bases, the J end lost 8 bases, and 14 bases lay between the germline ends. The germline V gene has CDR1 GTSNPN and CDR2 SVGIG (reference sequence). The CDR3 has 15 residues.

This chain links TRBV7-2 with TRBJ2-5; 7 positions match TRBD2. V lost 2 bases, J lost 5 bases, and 11 bases stayed unmatched. Looked up from germline, CDR1 is SGHTA and CDR2 is FQGNSA. The CDR3 sequence is 16 residues long. As DNA, the CDR3 is TGTGCCAGCAGCTTACGGGGGGAGAACCTCCACGAGACCCAGTACTTC. Residues: CASSLRGENLHETQYF.

This clone was seen a handful of times. The chain recombines TRBV10-1 with TRBJ2-1; 9 bases are shared with TRBD1. The V gene end was trimmed by 6 bases and the J gene end by 7 bases; junction bases not matched to a gene: 10. Germline CDR1 WNHNN, CDR2 SYGVQD (reference sequence). The CDR3 sequence is 15 residues long. CDR3 coding DNA: TGCGCCAGCAGCCATCCGGGACAGGGAAGGAATGAGCAGTTCTTC. It is translated as CASSHPGQGRNEQFF.

V is TRBV6-1 and J is TRBJ1-1, with 7 nucleotides matching TRBD1. The CDR3 spans 13 residues. CDR1 and CDR2 from the germline V gene are MNHNS and SASEGT. V trimming: 5 bases; J trimming: 6 bases; junction bases outside the gene matches: 6. The CDR3 region has the DNA TGTGCCAGCAGTTCCTACAGGGGCGCTGAAGCTTTCTTT. As protein: CASSSYRGAEAFF.

This chain joins TRBV4-3 and TRBJ2-1; 8 bases match TRBD2. J was trimmed by 4 bases and V by 0 bases; bases with no gene match: 8. This CDR3 has 17 residues. CDR1 is LGHNA, CDR2 YSLEER, per germline. CDR3 region: CASSQDSAGGLYNEQFF. The CDR3 DNA reads TGCGCCAGCAGCCAAGATAGCGCGGGGGGCCTATACAATGAGCAGTTCTTC.

The V call is TRBV7-2, the J call TRBJ2-1; tentative D call: TRBD1 (6 bases). V gave up 1 base and J gave up 7 bases, with 20 bases separating them. This CDR3 has 17 amino acids. Per the germline V gene, CDR1 is SGHTA and CDR2 is FQGNSA. CDR3: CASSLVASRGSGNEQFF. The CDR3 DNA reads as TGTGCCAGCAGCTTAGTGGCTAGTAGGGGGTCTGGGAATGAGCAGTTCTTC.

The V gene is TRBV7-8, the J gene TRBJ1-5, with D unclear. The CDR3 has 15 residues. Germline V lookup: CDR1 SGHVS, CDR2 FQNEAQ. V dropped 1 base and J dropped 2 bases, with 9 bases sitting between them. The CDR3 coding sequence is TGTGCCAGCAGCTTAGGCGGGCAGGGCAATCAGCCCCAGCATTTT. Its protein is CASSLGGQGNQPQHF.

The V and J genes are TRBV27 and TRBJ2-5; D is possibly TRBD2 (6 bases). V gave up 5 bases and J gave up 0 bases, with 10 bases separating them. CDR3 length: 14 amino acids. In germline, CDR1 is MNHEY, CDR2 SMNVEV (reference sequence). The DNA of the CDR3 is TGTGCCAGCAGTCCCTGGGAGGACCAAGAGACCCAGTACTTC. It translates to CASSPWEDQETQYF.

The chain links TRBV6-6 to TRBJ1-1, with D unclear. Germline V gene sequence: CDR1 MNHNY, CDR2 SVGAGI (reference sequence). CDR3 length equals 14 residues. Trimming stripped 2 bases from V and 2 bases from J, with 9 bases between. The CDR3 spells CASSYTDTNTEAFF. The DNA for the CDR3 is TGTGCCAGCAGTTACACCGACACCAACACTGAAGCTTTCTTT.

This chain's CDR3 is CASSLGFGTGANTEAFF. The CDR3 bases are TGTGCCAGCAGCTTAGGGTTCGGGACAGGGGCGAACACTGAAGCTTTCTTT. The chain is built from TRBV13 and TRBJ1-1, with 10 positions matching TRBD1. The CDR3 length is 17 residues. Germline V lookup: CDR1 PRHDT, CDR2 FYEKMQ (reference sequence). V gave up 0 bases and J gave up 1 base; unmatched junction bases: 5. Full variable domain (outside the CDR3, taken from reference TRBV13 and TRBJ1-1): AAGVIQSPRHLIKEKRETATLKCYPIPRHDTVYWYQQGPGQDPQFLISFYEKMQSDKGSIPDRFSAQQFSDYHSELNMSSLELGDSALYFCASSLGFGTGANTEAFFGQGTRLTVV.

The chain uses TRBV6-1 and TRBJ1-5; 9 nucleotides align to TRBD1. The CDR3 totals 14 residues. With V trimmed by 5 bases and J by 7 bases, 6 bases remained unmatched. Germline V gene sequence: CDR1 MNHNS, CDR2 SASEGT. The CDR3 DNA is TGTGCCAGCAGTACAAGGACAGGGGTGCAGCCCCAGCATTTT. Its translation is CASSTRTGVQPQHF.

The chain carries TRBV9 and TRBJ1-4; 7 bases agree with TRBD1. The CDR3 sequence is 16 residues long. CDR1 and CDR2 (germline): SGDLS, YYNGEE. The V gene end was trimmed by 4 bases and the J gene end by 0 bases; junction bases not matched to a gene: 6. CDR3 in amino acids: CASSPRDSATNEKLFF. The CDR3 DNA follows: TGTGCCAGCAGCCCAAGGGACAGCGCAACTAATGAAAAACTGTTTTTT.

The J gene is TRBJ1-4, the V gene TRBV7-6; D gene ambiguous. The CDR3 has 14 residues. V lost 5 bases and J lost 4, with 11 bases in between. Per germline, CDR1 SGHVS and CDR2 FNYEAQ. The DNA of the CDR3 is TGTGCCAGCAGCCCTGAAGTACTTAATGAAAAACTGTTTTTT. This sequence encodes CASSPEVLNEKLFF.